The 27 T cell receptor beta chains in this list originate from one sample, sequenced in a study of PD-L1 blockade in urothelial cancer. TCRdb keeps only in-frame clones here, not all; method: immunoSEQ multiplex PCR. Of tens of thousands of clones listed, about 85% were seen once; the top ten hold approximately 2%. Noted time point: peripheral blood 6 weeks after treatment start. Sample: PBMCs, taken around atezolizumab (anti-PD-L1) treatment. The receptor source for this set is a man between 45 and 60 years old with urothelial cancer.

The table lists this clone with a few counts. The chain links TRBV5-1 to TRBJ2-7; D unclear. The CDR3 sequence is 13 residues long. Germline V gene lookup returns CDR1 SGHRS and CDR2 YFSETQ. V was shortened by 0 bases and J by 4 bases, with 8 bases between the two germline ends. CDR3 region: CASSLEASYEQYF. As DNA, the CDR3 is TGCGCCAGCAGCTTGGAAGCGTCTTACGAGCAGTACTTC.

The chain recombines TRBV19 with TRBJ2-3, with D hard to call. The CDR3 loop spans 12 amino acids. Between the trimmed V and J ends, which lost 1 base and 7 bases, there was a span of 6 bases. Germline-derived CDR1 and CDR2 are LNHDA and SQIVND (reference sequence). The CDR3 DNA is TGTGCCAGTAGTATAGGGCTTAATACGCAGTATTTT. This codes for CASSIGLNTQYF.

The count of this clone is one. This chain links TRBV2 with TRBJ1-2, with D possibly matching TRBD1 (6 bases). CDR3 length equals 15 residues. Per the germline V gene, CDR1 is SNHLY and CDR2 is FYNNEI. Trimming shortened V by 8 bases and J by 4 bases, and 20 bases separated the two germline ends. The CDR3 bases are TGTGCCAGCGGAGAGGCGGCAGGGGTAACCTATGGCTACACCTTC. Translating gives CASGEAAGVTYGYTF.

The chain links TRBV7-9 to TRBJ2-2; 7 bases map to TRBD1. The germline gives CDR1 SEHNR, CDR2 FQNEAQ (reference sequence). This CDR3 has 17 amino acids. V trimming: 5 bases; J trimming: 5 bases; junction bases outside the gene matches: 14. The CDR3 protein is CASSVLGRTGVTGELFF. As DNA, the CDR3 is TGTGCCAGCAGCGTCCTGGGTAGGACAGGAGTTACCGGGGAGCTGTTTTTT.

This clone turned up a few times. This rearrangement joins TRBV4-1 to TRBJ1-1; TRBD1 matches at 8 bases. The germline CDR1 and CDR2 sequences are MGHRA and YSYEKL. This CDR3 comprises 17 residues. The V and J ends lost 2 bases and 0 bases, in that order; junction bases with no gene match: 8. CDR3 sequence (DNA): TGCGCCAGCAGCCAACCACGACAGGGGATTGTGAACACTGAAGCTTTCTTT. The encoded protein is CASSQPRQGIVNTEAFF.

This clone was recorded only once. The V and J genes are TRBV12-5 and TRBJ2-7; 7 nucleotides match TRBD1. Germline trimming cut 5 bases from V and 1 base from J; bases unmatched to any gene: 8. The germline CDR1 and CDR2 sequences are LGHNT and FRNRAP. This CDR3 is built from 15 residues. The CDR3 nucleotides are TGTGCTAGTGGTACCCACAGGGGTGGGTCCTACGAGCAGTACTTC. Translated, it gives CASGTHRGGSYEQYF.

The chain carries TRBV30 and TRBJ2-7; D might be TRBD1 (5 bases). The CDR3 sequence is 13 residues long. Germline loops: CDR1 GTSNPN, CDR2 SVGIG (reference sequence). V shed 4 bases and J shed 2 bases, with 12 bases lying between them. CDR3 sequence (DNA): TGTGCCTGGATTCGGACAAGACCCTACGAGCAGTACTTC. Protein sequence: CAWIRTRPYEQYF.

The chain is built from TRBV7-6 and TRBJ2-7; 11 bases are a match to TRBD2. Trimming at V came to 5 bases and at J to 3 bases, leaving 6 bases not matched to a gene. Germline V gene lookup returns CDR1 SGHVS and CDR2 FNYEAQ. The CDR3 totals 15 residues. The CDR3 loop is CASSPSSGRIYEQYF. In DNA, the CDR3 is TGTGCCAGCAGCCCTTCTAGCGGGAGGATCTACGAGCAGTACTTC.

The chain links TRBV9 to TRBJ1-3; 8 bases line up with TRBD1. J lost 2 bases, V lost 4 bases, and 11 bases had no gene match. Germline V gene data show CDR1 as SGDLS and CDR2 as YYNGEE. The CDR3 is 17 residues long. The CDR3 DNA follows: TGTGCCAGCAGCATGAGCTTACCGACAGGGGCTGGAAACACCATATATTTT. Protein: CASSMSLPTGAGNTIYF.

The chain joins TRBV5-4 to TRBJ2-1; 8 bases fit TRBD2. The V segment lost 4 bases and the J segment 9 bases; nucleotides outside the gene matches: 9. The germline V gene encodes CDR1 SGHNT and CDR2 YYREEE (reference sequence). This CDR3 comprises 14 residues. The CDR3 protein is CASSQPGLGGEQFF. The CDR3 DNA reads TGTGCCAGCAGCCAACCGGGACTAGGTGGTGAGCAGTTCTTC.

V is TRBV4-3 and J is TRBJ2-3, with 7 bases fitting TRBD2. CDR3 length equals 16 residues. V lost 4 bases and J lost 2; bases outside the gene matches: 9. Germline assignment: CDR1 LGHNA and CDR2 YSLEER. CDR3 in DNA: TGCGCCAGCAGCCTGAGAACTAGCGTCTCCACAGATACGCAGTATTTT. Amino acids: CASSLRTSVSTDTQYF.

The rearrangement links TRBV28 to TRBJ2-5, with 10 bases identical to TRBD1. J lost 4 bases, V lost 5 bases, and 7 bases had no gene match. This CDR3 spans 15 amino acids. The germline gives CDR1 MDHEN, CDR2 SYDVKM. Written as DNA, the CDR3 is TGTGCCAGCAGTATGATGGGACAGGGGAGAGAGACCCAGTACTTC. Translation: CASSMMGQGRETQYF.

J is TRBJ1-2 and V is TRBV7-9, with TRBD1 as a possible D gene (6 bases). Germline-derived CDR1 and CDR2 are SEHNR and FQNEAQ (reference sequence). The CDR3 length is 14 residues. Trimming left V 5 bases short and J 0 bases short, with 10 bases between. The CDR3 DNA sequence: TGTGCCAGCAGCCCAGGACAGTCTAACTATGGCTACACCTTC. Encoded protein: CASSPGQSNYGYTF.

The CDR3 is CASSLPDRLAFF. CDR3 DNA: TGTGCCAGCAGCTTACCCGACAGGCTCGCTTTCTTT. The rearrangement uses TRBV5-5 and TRBJ1-1; D possibly corresponds to TRBD1 (6 bases). The CDR3 extends over 12 amino acids. Germline V CDR1 and CDR2: SGHKS, YYEKEE (reference sequence). V was shortened by 2 bases and J by 11 bases, with 13 bases between the two germline ends.

The chain uses TRBV5-4 and TRBJ2-7; 7 bases are shared with TRBD2. Per the germline V gene, CDR1 is SGHNT and CDR2 is YYREEE (reference sequence). V was pared by 0 bases and J by 3 bases, with 3 bases of the junction left unmatched. The CDR3 contains 14 residues. The CDR3 is CASSLERDDYEQYF. The CDR3 DNA is TGTGCCAGCAGCTTGGAGCGGGACGACTACGAGCAGTACTTC.

The chain has TRBV6-6 and TRBJ1-2; 7 bases match TRBD1. Germline-derived CDR1 and CDR2 are MNHNY and SVGAGI (reference sequence). The CDR3 sequence is 16 residues long. V shed 7 bases, J shed 6 bases, and the junction held 17 bases outside the gene matches. The CDR3 nucleotides are TGTGCCAGCACATTTGACCTGCGACAGGGTACGAATGGCTACACCTTC. Its translation is CASTFDLRQGTNGYTF.

Notes on this clone: This same CDR3 is encoded by further DNA sequences in the sample. This sequence joins TRBV18 and TRBJ2-3, with D perhaps matching TRBD2 (5 bases). This CDR3 comprises 13 residues. Trimming left V 3 bases short and J 1 base short, with 5 bases between. Germline loops: CDR1 KGHSH, CDR2 LQKENI. CDR3 bases: TGTGCCAGCTCACCTAGCGGCACAGATACGCAGTATTTT. The encoded protein is CASSPSGTDTQYF. Based on the CDR3 plus reference TRBV18 and TRBJ2-3, the full variable domain is NAGVMQNPRHLVRRRGQEARLRCSPMKGHSHVYWYRQLPEEGLKFMVYLQKENIIDESGMPKERFSAEFPKEGPSILRIQQVVRGDSAAYFCASSPSGTDTQYFGPGTRLTVL.

The chain combines TRBV28 with TRBJ2-3; 12 bases align to TRBD2. Germline V gene sequence: CDR1 MDHEN, CDR2 SYDVKM. The CDR3 sequence is 15 residues long. The V and J ends lost 6 bases and 8 bases, in that order; junction bases with no gene match: 9. The CDR3 loop is CASSSLAGGRGTQYF. The CDR3 DNA reads TGTGCCAGCAGCTCACTAGCGGGAGGTCGGGGTACGCAGTATTTT. The entire variable domain, with the rest obtained from reference TRBV28 and TRBJ2-3, is as follows: DVKVTQSSRYLVKRTGEKVFLECVQDMDHENMFWYRQDPGLGLRLIYFSYDVKMKEKGDIPEGYSVSREKKERFSLILESASTNQTSMYLCASSSLAGGRGTQYFGPGTRLTVL.

The chain combines TRBV7-9 with TRBJ1-1; tentative D call: TRBD1 (6 bases). Trimming pared 5 bases from V and 5 bases from J, leaving 12 bases between. This CDR3 is 13 amino acids long. Per germline, CDR1 SEHNR and CDR2 FQNEAQ (reference sequence). Here the CDR3 reads CASSIYTGTEAFF. CDR3 sequence (DNA): TGTGCCAGCAGCATTTATACAGGGACTGAAGCTTTCTTT.

The J gene is TRBJ1-1, the V gene TRBV7-8; D gene uncertain. CDR1 SGHVS and CDR2 FQNEAQ come from the germline V gene. The CDR3 covers 16 residues. V was shortened by 2 bases and J by 1 base, with 14 bases between the two germline ends. CDR3 protein: CASSLKTGARNTEAFF. CDR3 bases: TGTGCCAGCAGCTTAAAAACTGGAGCCAGGAACACTGAAGCTTTCTTT. The whole variable domain, remainder taken from reference TRBV7-8 and TRBJ1-1, is GAGVSQSPRYKVAKRGQDVALRCDPISGHVSLFWYQQALGQGPEFLTYFQNEAQLDKSGLPSDRFFAERPEGSVSTLKIQRTQQEDSAVYLCASSLKTGARNTEAFFGQGTRLTVV.

V gene TRBV10-3 combines with J gene TRBJ2-2; D is unclear. CDR3 length: 12 residues. Trimming removed 2 bases at V and 7 bases at J, with 5 bases between. Germline V gene data show CDR1 as ENHRY and CDR2 as SYGVKD. CDR3 amino acids: CAISELVGELFF. The CDR3 bases are TGTGCCATCAGTGAGCTCGTCGGGGAGCTGTTTTTT.

The CDR3 sequence: CASSARTGTYEQYF. CDR3 sequence (DNA): TGTGCCAGTAGTGCCCGGACAGGGACCTACGAGCAGTACTTC. The rearrangement joins TRBV19 to TRBJ2-7; 8 nucleotides match TRBD1. This CDR3 spans 14 amino acids. The junction had 5 bases not matched to a gene; V was cut back by 5 bases and J by 2 bases. Per the germline V gene, CDR1 is LNHDA and CDR2 is SQIVND (reference sequence).

This clone was found a few times. This chain links TRBV4-1 with TRBJ2-2, with D possibly matching TRBD2 (6 bases). This CDR3 contains 18 residues. The V gene's germline CDR1 is MGHRA and CDR2 YSYEKL. Trimming stripped 0 bases from V and 3 bases from J, with 17 bases between. The CDR3, as DNA: TGCGCCAGCAGCCAAGATCCTCCCGGACGGAGGGACACCGGGGAGCTGTTTTTT. It is translated as CASSQDPPGRRDTGELFF.

This clone was seen once. The chain carries TRBV2 and TRBJ2-2; 10 bases are a match to TRBD1. The V gene end was trimmed by 4 bases and the J gene end by 4 bases; junction bases not matched to a gene: 12. This CDR3 spans 18 amino acids. Germline V gives CDR1 SNHLY, CDR2 FYNNEI. As DNA, the CDR3 is TGTGCCAGCAGTGGAAGGCAACCGGGACAGGGGACCACCGGGGAGCTGTTTTTT. It yields the protein CASSGRQPGQGTTGELFF.

The chain couples TRBV28 to TRBJ1-1; D remains unclear. V was pared by 3 bases and J by 4 bases, with 9 bases between. Germline CDR1 MDHEN, CDR2 SYDVKM. This CDR3 has 13 residues. The CDR3 nucleotides are TGTGCCAGCAGTTTGGTAGAAATCACTGAAGCTTTCTTT. It codes for CASSLVEITEAFF. Full variable domain (missing parts from reference TRBV28 and TRBJ1-1): DVKVTQSSRYLVKRTGEKVFLECVQDMDHENMFWYRQDPGLGLRLIYFSYDVKMKEKGDIPEGYSVSREKKERFSLILESASTNQTSMYLCASSLVEITEAFFGQGTRLTVV.

V usage is TRBV7-2 and J usage is TRBJ2-3; 12 bases line up with TRBD2. Germline lookup yields CDR1 SGHTA and CDR2 FQGNSA. Germline trimming cut 7 bases from V and 8 bases from J; bases unmatched to any gene: 7. The CDR3 loop spans 14 amino acids. CDR3 loop: CASIGLAGIGTQYF. CDR3 DNA: TGTGCCAGCATCGGACTAGCGGGAATTGGTACGCAGTATTTT. The full variable domain, in which reference TRBV7-2 and TRBJ2-3 provide the parts outside the CDR3, is GAGVSQSPSNKVTEKGKDVELRCDPISGHTALYWYRQSLGQGLEFLIYFQGNSAPDKSGLPSDRFSAERTGGSVSTLTIQRTQQEDSAVYLCASIGLAGIGTQYFGPGTRLTVL.

The table lists this clone with a count of one. This sequence joins TRBV4-3 and TRBJ2-7, with D possibly TRBD2 on 6 matching bases. This CDR3 is built from 14 residues. Germline V gene lookup returns CDR1 LGHNA and CDR2 YSLEER. V lost 2 bases to trimming and J lost 2 bases, with 10 bases between them. The CDR3 is CASSQTSLAYEQYF. In nucleotides, the CDR3 is TGCGCCAGCAGCCAAACTAGCCTGGCCTACGAGCAGTACTTC.